The clone carrying this T cell receptor (beta chain) has a single count. Antigen: not known. This entry is derived from a study of cytomegalovirus exposure and HLA in healthy donors. Study background: Unique TCRs numbering around 85 million, obtained from HLA-typed donors, made up an early data release.

Germline V lookup: CDR1 SGHRS, CDR2 YFSETQ. V gave up 4 bases and J gave up 5 bases; unmatched junction bases: 3. The CDR3 spans 15 residues. 13 Jbeta primers and 60 Vbeta primers were used for the PCR. Produced via immunoSEQ multiplex PCR; TCRdb's table is partial and in-frame only. This table has under 200,000 clones, just over 75% appearing once. Regarding the study as a whole: Later genetic work tied a missense DCLRE1C variant to beta-chain V and J trimming. Immune exposure data for these donors was limited to CMV serostatus.

Sequencing was performed on PBMCs. The source is a man aged 25-45 years in good health and CMV-seronegative. The rearrangement joins TRBV5-1 to TRBJ2-2, with TRBD1 matching 12 bases. In DNA, the CDR3 is TGCGCCAGCAGCCTGGGACAGGGGGCGACCGGGGAGCTGTTTTTT. The encoded protein is CASSLGQGATGELFF.